The clone carrying this T cell receptor (beta chain) was seen ten or more times. Its antigen is currently unknown. The data belong to a study of CD8 T cells in ankylosing spondylitis. Points from the study as a whole: Blood of patients with ankylosing spondylitis appeared to be characterized by a TCR beta motif of eight highly homologous variants.

Germline V CDR1 and CDR2: DFQATT, SNEGSKA (reference sequence). This CDR3 region has 15 residues. The germline V and J ends were trimmed by 6 bases and 5 bases, with 19 bases remaining between them. TCRdb used MiXCR to reprocess the 5' RACE reads, holding one entry per CDR3 protein. The table shows 750,000 to 850,000 distinct CDR3 sequences, with about 10% occurring only once. V and J are TRBV20-1 and TRBJ1-4; D is possibly TRBD1 (6 bases). Sequenced material: blood, either unsorted or a sorted T cell fraction (not recorded which). This clonotype originated in a male donor with ankylosing spondylitis. CDR3 loop: CSAHPPGTRNEKLFF. CDR3 coding DNA: TGCAGTGCCCACCCTCCCGGGACACGAAATGAAAAACTGTTTTTT.